The TCR beta chain under discussion was sequenced for a study of blood T cells in healthy people across ages. A second PCR, run for about 7 to 11 cycles, used a sample-barcoded 5' primer plus a J-beta primer mix. TCRdb independently ran MiXCR on the 5' RACE reads; one entry per CDR3 protein. The profile shows 1.5 million to 2 million distinct CDR3 sequences, 49% of them singletons. The CDR3 extends over 13 amino acids. In this sample, this clonotype turned up a few times. One end of the junction does not line up with germline, which may come from a read error. The sequencing sample was made of blood. The source is a middle-aged woman in good health. The rearrangement uses TRBV12-3 or TRBV12-4 and TRBJ2-3; D remains ambiguous. This chain's CDR3 is CASSNRGTDTQYF. The CDR3, as DNA: TGTGCTAGCAGTAACCGGGGCACAGATACGCAGTATTTT.